This TCR beta chain stems from a study of identical twins. Using its own MiXCR run on the 5' RACE reads, TCRdb lists one record per CDR3 protein. The sample contains more than 1.5 million distinct CDR3 sequences, around 33% of which appear only once. Trimming removed 7 bases at V and 2 bases at J, with 11 bases between. The CDR3 runs 13 residues. Germline-derived CDR1 and CDR2 are SGHRS and YFSETQ. This chain uses TRBV5-1 with TRBJ2-3; D unclear. The sequenced material came from cord blood. The receptor was isolated from a newborn girl in good health. Written as DNA, the CDR3 is TGCGCCAGCTTCGTAGGAAACACAGATACGCAGTATTTT. Translated, it gives CASFVGNTDTQYF.